Presented here are 5 T cell receptor beta chains from one specimen sequenced in a study of T-cell reconstitution after alpha-beta-depleted transplantation in children. Molecular barcoding with unique molecular identifiers was used for the TCRbeta library. Each CDR3 protein gets one entry after TCRdb re-called the PCR reads with MiXCR. The sample contains 7,000 to 9,500 distinct CDR3 sequences, about 12% of which appear only once. This sample comprised PBMCs, mostly from graft donor cells, obtained 60 days after TCRalphabeta/CD19-depleted stem cell transplant. These receptors were taken from a patient younger than 10 who had a stem cell transplant for inherited bone marrow failure, so the T cells may come from the graft donor.

This clonotype was counted many times. J is TRBJ2-3 and V is TRBV12-3 or TRBV12-4; the D gene is possibly TRBD1 (5 bases). With 3 bases removed from V and 11 bases from J, the gap between germline ends came to 15 bases. This CDR3 spans 13 amino acids. The CDR3 coding sequence is TGTGCCAGCAGTTTGGGTCTCAAGGGGAAGCAGTATTTT. Protein sequence: CASSLGLKGKQYF.

This clonotype showed up many times. V and J are TRBV20-1 and TRBJ1-5; tentative D call: TRBD1 (5 bases). V dropped 1 base and J dropped 4 bases, with 11 bases sitting between them. The CDR3 extends over 14 amino acids. Germline-derived CDR1 and CDR2 are DFQATT and SNEGSKA (reference sequence). The CDR3 DNA sequence: TGCAGTGCTAGAGTTCAGGGAAGGAATCAGCCCCAGCATTTT. Its protein is CSARVQGRNQPQHF.

This clonotype was observed a few times. This chain links TRBV6-1 with TRBJ1-3, with a tentative D call TRBD1 (6 bases). With 8 bases removed from V and 8 bases from J, the gap between germline ends came to 16 bases. Looked up from germline, CDR1 is MNHNS and CDR2 is SASEGT. The CDR3 totals 13 residues. The chain's CDR3 is CASAGAGSDTIYF. CDR3 DNA sequence: TGTGCCAGCGCGGGGGCAGGGAGCGACACCATATATTTT.

This clonotype was found many times. CDR3 in amino acids: CASSLAREGSDTQYF. CDR3 DNA sequence: TGTGCCAGCAGCTTAGCGCGGGAGGGATCAGATACGCAGTATTTT. The genes are TRBV7-2 and TRBJ2-3, with 9 bases matching TRBD2. CDR1 is SGHTA and CDR2 is FQGNSA in the germline V gene. With 0 bases clipped from V and 4 bases from J, the junction kept 2 bases outside the gene matches. The CDR3 length is 15 residues. Filled out from reference TRBV7-2 and TRBJ2-3, the complete variable domain reads GAGVSQSPSNKVTEKGKDVELRCDPISGHTALYWYRQSLGQGLEFLIYFQGNSAPDKSGLPSDRFSAERTGGSVSTLTIQRTQQEDSAVYLCASSLAREGSDTQYFGPGTRLTVL.

This clonotype was observed many times. A read error may explain this, as a much larger clone is one base away. The rearrangement links TRBV7-9 to TRBJ2-7, with D possibly being TRBD1 (5 bases). This CDR3 has 12 residues. Germline loops: CDR1 SEHNR, CDR2 FQNEAQ (reference sequence). The CDR3 here is CANSLGAYEQYF. In DNA, the CDR3 is TGTGCCAACAGCTTAGGGGCTTACGAGCAGTACTTC.